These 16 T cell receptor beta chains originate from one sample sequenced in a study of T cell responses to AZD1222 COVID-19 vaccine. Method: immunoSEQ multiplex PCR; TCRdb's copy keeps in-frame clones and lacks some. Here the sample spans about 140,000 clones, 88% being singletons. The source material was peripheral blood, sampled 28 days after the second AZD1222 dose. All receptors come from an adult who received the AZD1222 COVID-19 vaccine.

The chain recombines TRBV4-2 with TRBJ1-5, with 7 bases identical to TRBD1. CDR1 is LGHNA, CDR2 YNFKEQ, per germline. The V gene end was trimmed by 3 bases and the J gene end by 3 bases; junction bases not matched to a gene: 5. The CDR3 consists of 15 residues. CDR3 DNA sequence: TGTGCCAGCAGCCAGTTAGGACAGGACAATCAGCCCCAGCATTTT. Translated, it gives CASSQLGQDNQPQHF.

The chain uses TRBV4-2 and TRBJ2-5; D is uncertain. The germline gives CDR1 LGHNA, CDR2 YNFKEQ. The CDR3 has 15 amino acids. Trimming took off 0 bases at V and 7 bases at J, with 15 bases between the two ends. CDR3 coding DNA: TGTGCCAGCAGCCAAGAGATCCGCTTAGCAGGGACCCAGTACTTC. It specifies CASSQEIRLAGTQYF.

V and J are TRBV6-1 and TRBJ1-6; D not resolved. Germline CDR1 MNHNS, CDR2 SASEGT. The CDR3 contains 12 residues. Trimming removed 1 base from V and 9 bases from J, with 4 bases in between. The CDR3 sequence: CASSEGRSPLHF. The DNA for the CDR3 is TGTGCCAGCAGTGAAGGGCGTTCACCCCTCCACTTT.

This CDR3 reads CATSGPQGYEQYF. CDR3 nucleotides: TGTGCCACCAGTGGGCCACAGGGCTACGAGCAGTACTTC. The V call is TRBV24-1, the J call TRBJ2-7; a possible D gene is TRBD1 (6 bases). Germline V gene sequence: CDR1 KGHDR, CDR2 SFDVKD. The CDR3 consists of 13 residues. Trimming took 5 bases from V and 3 from J, leaving 10 bases between them.

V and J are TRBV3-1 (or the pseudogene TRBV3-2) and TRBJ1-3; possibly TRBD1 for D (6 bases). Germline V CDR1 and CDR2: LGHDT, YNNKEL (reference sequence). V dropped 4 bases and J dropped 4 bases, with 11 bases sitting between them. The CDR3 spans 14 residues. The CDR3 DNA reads TGTGCCAGCAGCCCCTCGGACAGAGGAAACACCATATATTTT. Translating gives CASSPSDRGNTIYF.

This CDR3 reads CASRGGLGEKLFF. Here the CDR3 DNA reads TGTGCCAGCAGGGGAGGGTTAGGGGAAAAACTGTTTTTT. The chain couples TRBV6-5 to TRBJ1-4, with unresolved D. Germline CDR1 reads MNHEY; CDR2 reads SVGAGI. CDR3 length equals 13 residues. V was cut by 6 bases and J by 8 bases, with 13 bases left in between.

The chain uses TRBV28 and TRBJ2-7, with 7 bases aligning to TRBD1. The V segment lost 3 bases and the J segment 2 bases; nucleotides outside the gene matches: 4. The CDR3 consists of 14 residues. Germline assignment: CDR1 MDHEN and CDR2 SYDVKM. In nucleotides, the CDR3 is TGTGCCAGCAGTTTGAGGGGGCACGCCTACGAGCAGTACTTC. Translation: CASSLRGHAYEQYF.

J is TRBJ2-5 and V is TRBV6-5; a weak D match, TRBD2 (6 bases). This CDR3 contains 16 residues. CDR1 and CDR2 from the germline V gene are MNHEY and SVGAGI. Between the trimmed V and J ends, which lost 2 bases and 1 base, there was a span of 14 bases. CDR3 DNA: TGTGCCAGCAGTTACGCAAAACCGGGACTCCAAGAGACCCAGTACTTC. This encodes CASSYAKPGLQETQYF.

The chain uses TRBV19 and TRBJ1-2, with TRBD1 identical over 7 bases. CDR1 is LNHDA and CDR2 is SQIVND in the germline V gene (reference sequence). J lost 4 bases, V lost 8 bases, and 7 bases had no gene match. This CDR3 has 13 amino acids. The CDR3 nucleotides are TGTGCCAGTTCTCTGGGGGACAGCTATGGCTACACCTTC. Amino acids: CASSLGDSYGYTF.

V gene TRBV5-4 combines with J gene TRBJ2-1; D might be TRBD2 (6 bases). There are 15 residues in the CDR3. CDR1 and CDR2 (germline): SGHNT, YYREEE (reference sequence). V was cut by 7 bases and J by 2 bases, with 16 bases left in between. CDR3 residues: CASDGGPSAYNEQFF. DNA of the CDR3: TGTGCCAGCGATGGGGGACCTAGCGCCTACAATGAGCAGTTCTTC.

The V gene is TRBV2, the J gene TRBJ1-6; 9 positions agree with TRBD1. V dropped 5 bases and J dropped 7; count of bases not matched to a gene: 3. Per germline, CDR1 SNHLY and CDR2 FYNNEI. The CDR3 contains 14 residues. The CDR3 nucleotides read TGTGCCAGCAGTCCGGGACAGGGAAATTCACCCCTCCACTTT. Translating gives CASSPGQGNSPLHF.

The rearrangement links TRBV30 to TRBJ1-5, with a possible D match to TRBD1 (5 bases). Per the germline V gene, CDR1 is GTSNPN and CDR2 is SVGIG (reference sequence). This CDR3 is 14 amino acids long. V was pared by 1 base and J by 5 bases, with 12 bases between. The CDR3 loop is CAWSEPAGYQPQHF. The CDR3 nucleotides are TGTGCCTGGAGTGAGCCGGCAGGGTATCAGCCCCAGCATTTT.

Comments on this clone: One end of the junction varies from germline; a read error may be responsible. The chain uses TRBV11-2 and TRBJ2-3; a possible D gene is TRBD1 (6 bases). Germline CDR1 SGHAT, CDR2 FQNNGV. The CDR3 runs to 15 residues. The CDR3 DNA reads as TGTGCCAGCACCTTACAGGGAAAATTAGGAGATACGCAGTATTTT. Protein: CASTLQGKLGDTQYF.

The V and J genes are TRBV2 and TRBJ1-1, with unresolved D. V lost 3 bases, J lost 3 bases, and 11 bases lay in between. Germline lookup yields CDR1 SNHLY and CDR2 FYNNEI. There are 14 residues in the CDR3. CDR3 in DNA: TGTGCCAGCAGTGAGGTGTACGCGGACACTGAAGCTTTCTTT. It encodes CASSEVYADTEAFF.

In DNA, the CDR3 is TGTGCCAGCAGCTGGGGACTGTACGGCGGGGAGCTGTTTTTT. Residues: CASSWGLYGGELFF. This chain joins TRBV11-1 and TRBJ2-2, with D perhaps matching TRBD2 (6 bases). The V gene lost 4 bases and the J gene lost 7 bases, with 13 bases spanning the gap. The V gene's germline CDR1 is SGHAT and CDR2 FQDESV (reference sequence). CDR3 size: 14 residues.

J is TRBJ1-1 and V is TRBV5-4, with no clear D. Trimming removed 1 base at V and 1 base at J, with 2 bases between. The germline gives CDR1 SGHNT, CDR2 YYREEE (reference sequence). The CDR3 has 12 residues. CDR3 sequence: CASSLRNTEAFF. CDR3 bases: TGTGCCAGCAGCTTGAGGAACACTGAAGCTTTCTTT.